The next 5 T cell receptor beta chains were all read from a single sample in a study of blood T cell repertoires in COVID-19. The method was immunoSEQ multiplex PCR; TCRdb's version includes in-frame clones alone and lacks a portion of them. Here the sample spans about 170,000 clones, more than 65% being singletons. Sequencing was carried out using peripheral blood. The receptor source for this set is a man between 65 and 80 years old with active or convalescent COVID-19.

The rearrangement joins TRBV11-2 to TRBJ2-1; 10 nucleotides align to TRBD2. CDR1 is SGHAT, CDR2 FQNNGV, per germline. The CDR3 sequence is 17 residues long. V was pared by 2 bases and J by 4 bases, with 8 bases of the junction left unmatched. The CDR3 loop is CASSLSSGSLSYNEQFF. As DNA, the CDR3 is TGTGCCAGCAGCTTATCTAGCGGGAGCCTAAGTTACAATGAGCAGTTCTTC.

This chain connects TRBV6-5 to TRBJ1-5; D possibly corresponds to TRBD1 (5 bases). The CDR3 totals 15 residues. Looked up from germline, CDR1 is MNHEY and CDR2 is SVGAGI. V dropped 6 bases and J dropped 5 bases, with 17 bases sitting between them. CDR3 nucleotides: TGTGCCAGCAGCCCCTACGGGGGACGTCATCAGCCCCAGCATTTT. Encoded protein: CASSPYGGRHQPQHF.

A single count supports this clone. The chain links TRBV5-1 to TRBJ2-7; TRBD1 aligns across 9 bases. Germline trimming cut 4 bases from V and 3 bases from J; bases unmatched to any gene: 5. CDR1 SGHRS and CDR2 YFSETQ come from the germline V gene. The CDR3 has 14 amino acids. CDR3 amino acids: CASSPTGGVYEQYF. The CDR3 DNA sequence: TGCGCCAGCAGCCCTACAGGGGGCGTCTACGAGCAGTACTTC.

The rearrangement joins TRBV4-3 to TRBJ1-2; no clear D. V dropped 1 base and J dropped 8 bases, with 14 bases sitting between them. The CDR3 has 14 amino acids. Germline V lookup: CDR1 LGHNA, CDR2 YSLEER. The CDR3 region has the DNA TGCGCCAGCAGCCAAGCCCCCAGTTATCACGGCTACACCTTC. Encoded protein: CASSQAPSYHGYTF.

J is TRBJ2-3 and V is TRBV5-1; TRBD2 matches 11 bases. CDR3 length: 15 amino acids. The V gene's germline CDR1 is SGHRS and CDR2 YFSETQ. The trim removed 2 bases at V and 6 bases at J, leaving 5 bases unmatched. CDR3 region: CASSLTSGSIDTQYF. CDR3 nucleotides: TGCGCCAGCAGCTTAACTAGCGGGAGTATCGATACGCAGTATTTT. Filled out from reference TRBV5-1 and TRBJ2-3, the complete variable domain reads KAGVTQTPRYLIKTRGQQVTLSCSPISGHRSVSWYQQTPGQGLQFLFEYFSETQRNKGNFPGRFSGRQFSNSRSEMNVSTLELGDSALYLCASSLTSGSIDTQYFGPGTRLTVL.